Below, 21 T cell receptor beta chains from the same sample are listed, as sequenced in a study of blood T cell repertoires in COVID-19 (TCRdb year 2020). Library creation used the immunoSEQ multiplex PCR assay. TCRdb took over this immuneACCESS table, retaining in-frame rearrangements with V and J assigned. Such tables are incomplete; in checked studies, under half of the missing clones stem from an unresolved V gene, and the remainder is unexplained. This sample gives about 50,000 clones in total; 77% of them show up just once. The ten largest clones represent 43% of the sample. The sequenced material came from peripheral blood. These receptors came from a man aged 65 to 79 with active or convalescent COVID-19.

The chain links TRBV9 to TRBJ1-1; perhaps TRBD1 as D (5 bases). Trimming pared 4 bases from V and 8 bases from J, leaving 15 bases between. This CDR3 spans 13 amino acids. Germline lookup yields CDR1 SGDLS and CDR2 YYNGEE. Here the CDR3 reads CASSPTYRSEAFF. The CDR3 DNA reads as TGTGCCAGCAGCCCCACCTACAGGTCCGAAGCTTTCTTT.

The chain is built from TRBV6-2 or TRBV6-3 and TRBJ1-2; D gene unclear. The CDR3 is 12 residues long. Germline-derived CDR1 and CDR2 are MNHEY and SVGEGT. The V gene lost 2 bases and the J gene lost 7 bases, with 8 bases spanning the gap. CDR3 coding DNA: TGTGCCAGCAGTTACGGGAGCCGTGGCTACACCTTC. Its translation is CASSYGSRGYTF.

The CDR3 DNA is TGTGCCAGCAGTGACCGACAGGTAGGGCACACTGAAGCTTTCTTT. Translating gives CASSDRQVGHTEAFF. The chain is built from TRBV6-1 and TRBJ1-1; tentative D call: TRBD1 (6 bases). Germline V gives CDR1 MNHNS, CDR2 SASEGT. There are 15 residues in the CDR3. Trimming removed 3 bases at V and 3 bases at J, with 14 bases between.

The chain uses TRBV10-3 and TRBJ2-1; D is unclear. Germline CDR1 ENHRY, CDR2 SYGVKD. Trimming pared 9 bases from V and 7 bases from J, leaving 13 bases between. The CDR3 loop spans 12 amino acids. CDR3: CAISITDNEQFF. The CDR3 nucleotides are TGTGCCATATCAATTACAGATAATGAGCAGTTCTTC.

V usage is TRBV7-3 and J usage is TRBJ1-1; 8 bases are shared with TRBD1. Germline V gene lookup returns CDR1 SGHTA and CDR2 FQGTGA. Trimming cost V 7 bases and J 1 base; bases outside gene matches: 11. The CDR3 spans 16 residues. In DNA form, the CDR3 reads TGTGCCAGCAATGGACAGGGCCGAGTGACGAACACTGAAGCTTTCTTT. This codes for CASNGQGRVTNTEAFF.

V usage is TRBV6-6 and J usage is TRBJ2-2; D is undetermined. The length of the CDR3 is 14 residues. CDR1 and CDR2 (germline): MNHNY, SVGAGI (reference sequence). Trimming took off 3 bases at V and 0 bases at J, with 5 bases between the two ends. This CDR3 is CASSYSTNTGELFF. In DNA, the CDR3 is TGTGCCAGCAGTTATAGTACGAACACCGGGGAGCTGTTTTTT.

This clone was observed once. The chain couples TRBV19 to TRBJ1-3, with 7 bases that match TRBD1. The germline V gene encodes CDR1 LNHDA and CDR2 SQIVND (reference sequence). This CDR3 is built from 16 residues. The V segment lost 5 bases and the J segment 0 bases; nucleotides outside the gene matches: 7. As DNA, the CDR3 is TGTGCCAGTAGTCCAGGGGGTCGGATCTCTGGAAACACCATATATTTT. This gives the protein CASSPGGRISGNTIYF. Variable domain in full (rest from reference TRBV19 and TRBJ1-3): DGGITQSPKYLFRKEGQNVTLSCEQNLNHDAMYWYRQDPGQGLRLIYYSQIVNDFQKGDIAEGYSVSREKKESFPLTVTSAQKNPTAFYLCASSPGGRISGNTIYFGEGSWLTVV.

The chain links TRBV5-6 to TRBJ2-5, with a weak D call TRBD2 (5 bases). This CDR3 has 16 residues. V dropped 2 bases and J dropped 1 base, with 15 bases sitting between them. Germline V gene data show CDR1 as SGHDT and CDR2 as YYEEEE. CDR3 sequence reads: CASSFFFREFQETQYF. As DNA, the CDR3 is TGTGCCAGCAGCTTTTTCTTTCGGGAATTCCAAGAGACCCAGTACTTC.

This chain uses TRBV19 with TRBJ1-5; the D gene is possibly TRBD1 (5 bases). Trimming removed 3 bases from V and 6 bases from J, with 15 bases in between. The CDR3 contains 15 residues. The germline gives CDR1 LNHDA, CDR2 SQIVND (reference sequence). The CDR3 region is CASSISGDGGQPQHF. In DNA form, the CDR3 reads TGTGCCAGTAGTATTTCGGGGGATGGGGGTCAGCCCCAGCATTTT.

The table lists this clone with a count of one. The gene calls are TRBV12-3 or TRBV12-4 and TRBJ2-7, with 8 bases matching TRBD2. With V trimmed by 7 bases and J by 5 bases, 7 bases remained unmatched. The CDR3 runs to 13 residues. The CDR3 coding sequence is TGTGCCAGCAACCACGGGGGGGCCAACGAGCAGTACTTC. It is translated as CASNHGGANEQYF.

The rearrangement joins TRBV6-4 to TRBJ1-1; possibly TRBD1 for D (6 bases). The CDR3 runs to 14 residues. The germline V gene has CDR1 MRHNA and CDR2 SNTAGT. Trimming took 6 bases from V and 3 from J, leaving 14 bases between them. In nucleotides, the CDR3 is TGTGCCAGCAGACCAACAGGGAGGGACACTGAAGCTTTCTTT. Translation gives CASRPTGRDTEAFF.

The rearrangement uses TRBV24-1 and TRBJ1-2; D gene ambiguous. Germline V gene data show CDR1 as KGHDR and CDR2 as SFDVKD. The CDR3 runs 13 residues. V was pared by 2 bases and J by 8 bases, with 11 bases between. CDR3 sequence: CATSDSGVGGYTF. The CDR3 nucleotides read TGTGCCACCAGTGATTCCGGGGTTGGCGGCTACACCTTC.

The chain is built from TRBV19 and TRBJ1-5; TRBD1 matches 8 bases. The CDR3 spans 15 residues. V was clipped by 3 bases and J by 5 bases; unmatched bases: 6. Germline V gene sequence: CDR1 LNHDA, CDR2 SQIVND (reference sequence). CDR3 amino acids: CASSIGQGAHQPQHF. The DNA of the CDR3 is TGTGCCAGTAGTATTGGGCAGGGGGCCCATCAGCCCCAGCATTTT.

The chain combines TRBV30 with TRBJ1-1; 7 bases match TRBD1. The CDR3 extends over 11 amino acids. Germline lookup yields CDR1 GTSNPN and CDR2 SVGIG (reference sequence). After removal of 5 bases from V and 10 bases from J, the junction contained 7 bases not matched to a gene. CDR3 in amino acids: CAWSTGAGAFF. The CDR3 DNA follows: TGTGCCTGGTCTACAGGGGCGGGAGCTTTCTTT.

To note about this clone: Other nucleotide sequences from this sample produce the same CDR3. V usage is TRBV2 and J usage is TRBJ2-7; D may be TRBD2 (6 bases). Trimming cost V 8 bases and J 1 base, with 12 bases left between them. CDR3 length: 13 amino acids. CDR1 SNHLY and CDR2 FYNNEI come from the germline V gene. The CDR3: CASRGTFSYEQYF. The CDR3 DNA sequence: TGTGCCAGCCGAGGGACTTTTTCCTACGAGCAGTACTTC.

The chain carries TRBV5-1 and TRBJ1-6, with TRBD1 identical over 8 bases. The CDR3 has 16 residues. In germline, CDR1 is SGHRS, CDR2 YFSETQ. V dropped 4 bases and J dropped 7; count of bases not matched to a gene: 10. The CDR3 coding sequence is TGCGCCAGCAGCCTAGGACAGGGAGGTGGGAATTCACCCCTCCACTTT. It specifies CASSLGQGGGNSPLHF.

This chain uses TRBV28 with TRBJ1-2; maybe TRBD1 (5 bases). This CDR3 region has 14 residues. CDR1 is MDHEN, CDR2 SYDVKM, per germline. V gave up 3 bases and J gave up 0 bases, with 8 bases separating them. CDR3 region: CASSFQGTNYGYTF. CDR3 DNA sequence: TGTGCCAGCAGTTTTCAGGGAACTAACTATGGCTACACCTTC.

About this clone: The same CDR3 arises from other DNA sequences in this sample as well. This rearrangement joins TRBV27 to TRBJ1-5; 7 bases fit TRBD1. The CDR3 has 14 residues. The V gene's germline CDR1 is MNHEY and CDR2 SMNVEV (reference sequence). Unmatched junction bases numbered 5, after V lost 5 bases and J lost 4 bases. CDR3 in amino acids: CASSLRQGNQPQHF. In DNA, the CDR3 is TGTGCCAGCAGTCTCCGACAGGGAAATCAGCCCCAGCATTTT.

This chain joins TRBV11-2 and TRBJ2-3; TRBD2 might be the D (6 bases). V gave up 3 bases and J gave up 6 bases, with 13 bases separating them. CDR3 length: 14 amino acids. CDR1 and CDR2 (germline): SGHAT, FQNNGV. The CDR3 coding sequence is TGTGCCAGCAGCTTCCGACTAGTTCCCGATACGCAGTATTTT. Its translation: CASSFRLVPDTQYF.

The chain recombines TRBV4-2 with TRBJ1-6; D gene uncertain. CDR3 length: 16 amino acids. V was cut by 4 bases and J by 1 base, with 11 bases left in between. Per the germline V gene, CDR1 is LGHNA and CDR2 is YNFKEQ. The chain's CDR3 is CASSPYGVSYNSPLHF. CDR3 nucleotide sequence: TGTGCCAGCAGCCCCTACGGGGTTTCCTATAATTCACCCCTCCACTTT.

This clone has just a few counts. CDR3 sequence (DNA): TGTGCCAGCCAAGGGGTGACCCAGTACTTC. It is translated as CASQGVTQYF. The chain employs TRBV2 and TRBJ2-5; D is perhaps TRBD1 (5 bases). CDR3 length equals 10 residues. Trimming cost V 8 bases and J 7 bases, with 8 bases left between them. The germline gives CDR1 SNHLY, CDR2 FYNNEI.